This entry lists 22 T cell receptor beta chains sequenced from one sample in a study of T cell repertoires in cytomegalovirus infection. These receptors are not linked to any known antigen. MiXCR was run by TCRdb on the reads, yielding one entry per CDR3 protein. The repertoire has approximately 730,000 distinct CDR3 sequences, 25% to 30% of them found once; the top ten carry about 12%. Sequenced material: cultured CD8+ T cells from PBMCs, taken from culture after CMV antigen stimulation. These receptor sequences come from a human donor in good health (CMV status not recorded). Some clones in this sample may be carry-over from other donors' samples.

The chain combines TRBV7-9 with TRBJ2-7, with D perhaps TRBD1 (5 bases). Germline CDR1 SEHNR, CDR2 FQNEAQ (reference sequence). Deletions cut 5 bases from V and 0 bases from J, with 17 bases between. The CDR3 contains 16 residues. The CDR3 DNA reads TGTGCCAGCAGCCCCCCCCTTGACAGTGACTCCTACGAGCAGTACTTC. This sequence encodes CASSPPLDSDSYEQYF.

CDR3 nucleotide sequence: TGTGCCAGCAGTTATGGGACAGGATTCGGGTATGAGCAGTACGTC. Protein sequence: CASSYGTGFGYEQYV. The chain combines TRBV6-2 or TRBV6-3 with TRBJ2-7; TRBD1 matches 8 bases. V trimming: 3 bases; J trimming: 7 bases; junction bases outside the gene matches: 11. Per germline, CDR1 MNHEY and CDR2 SVGEGT. The CDR3 is made up of 15 amino acids.

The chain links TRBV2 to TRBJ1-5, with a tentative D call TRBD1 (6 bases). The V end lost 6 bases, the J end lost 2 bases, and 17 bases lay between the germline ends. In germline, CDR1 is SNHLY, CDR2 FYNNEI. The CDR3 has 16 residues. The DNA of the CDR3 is TGTGCCAGCAGCGGGACACTTGTGAAAGGCAATCAGCCCCAGCATTTT. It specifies CASSGTLVKGNQPQHF.

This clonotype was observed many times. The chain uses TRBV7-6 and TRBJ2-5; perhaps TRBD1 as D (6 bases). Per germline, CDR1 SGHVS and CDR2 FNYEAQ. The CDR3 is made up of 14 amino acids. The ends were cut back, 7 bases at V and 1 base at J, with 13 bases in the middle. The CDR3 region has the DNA TGTGCCAGCAACAATAGGGGGTTCCAAGAGACCCAGTACTTC. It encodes CASNNRGFQETQYF.

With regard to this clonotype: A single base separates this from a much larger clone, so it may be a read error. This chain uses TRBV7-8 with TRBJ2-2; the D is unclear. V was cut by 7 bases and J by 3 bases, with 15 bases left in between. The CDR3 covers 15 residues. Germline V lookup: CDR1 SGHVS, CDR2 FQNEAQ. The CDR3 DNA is TGTGCCAGCAACCTACAACGAAGGGACACCGGGGAGCTGTTTTTT. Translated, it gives CASNLQRRDTGELFF. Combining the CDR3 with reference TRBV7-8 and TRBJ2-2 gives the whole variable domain GAGVSQSPRYKVAKRGQDVALRCDPISGHVSLFWYQQALGQGPEFLTYFQNEAQLDKSGLPSDRFFAERPEGSVSTLKIQRTQQEDSAVYLCASNLQRRDTGELFFGEGSRLTVL.

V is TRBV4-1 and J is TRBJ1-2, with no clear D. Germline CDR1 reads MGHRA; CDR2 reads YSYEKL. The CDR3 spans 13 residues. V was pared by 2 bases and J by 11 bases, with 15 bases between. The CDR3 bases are TGCGCCAGCAGCCAAATAGAATACTTTGAGTACACCTTC. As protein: CASSQIEYFEYTF.

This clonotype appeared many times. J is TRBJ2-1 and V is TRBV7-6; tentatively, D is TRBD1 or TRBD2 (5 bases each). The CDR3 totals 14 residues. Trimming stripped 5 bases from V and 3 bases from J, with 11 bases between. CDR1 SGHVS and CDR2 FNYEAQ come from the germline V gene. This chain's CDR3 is CASSPEGFYNEQFF. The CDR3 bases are TGTGCCAGCAGCCCCGAGGGGTTCTACAATGAGCAGTTCTTC.

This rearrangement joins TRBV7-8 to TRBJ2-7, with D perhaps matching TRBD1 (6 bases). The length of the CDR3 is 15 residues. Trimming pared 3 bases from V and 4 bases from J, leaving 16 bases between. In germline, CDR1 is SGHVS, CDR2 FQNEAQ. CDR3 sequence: CASSLVAGEEYEQYF. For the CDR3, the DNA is TGTGCCAGCAGCTTGGTGGCAGGGGAAGAGTACGAGCAGTACTTC.

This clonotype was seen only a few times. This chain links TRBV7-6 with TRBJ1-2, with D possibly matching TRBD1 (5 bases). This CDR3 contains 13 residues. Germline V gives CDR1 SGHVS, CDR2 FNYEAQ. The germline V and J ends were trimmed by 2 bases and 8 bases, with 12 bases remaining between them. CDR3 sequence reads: CASSLIGRVGYTF. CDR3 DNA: TGTGCCAGCAGCTTAATAGGCAGGGTCGGCTACACCTTC.

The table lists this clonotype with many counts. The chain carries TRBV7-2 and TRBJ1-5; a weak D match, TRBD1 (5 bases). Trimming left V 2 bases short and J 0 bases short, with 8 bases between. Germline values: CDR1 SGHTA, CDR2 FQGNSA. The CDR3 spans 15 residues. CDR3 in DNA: TGTGCCAGCAGCTTATCAGGGAATAGCAATCAGCCCCAGCATTTT. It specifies CASSLSGNSNQPQHF. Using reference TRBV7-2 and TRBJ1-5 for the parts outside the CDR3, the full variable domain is GAGVSQSPSNKVTEKGKDVELRCDPISGHTALYWYRQSLGQGLEFLIYFQGNSAPDKSGLPSDRFSAERTGGSVSTLTIQRTQQEDSAVYLCASSLSGNSNQPQHFGDGTRLSIL.

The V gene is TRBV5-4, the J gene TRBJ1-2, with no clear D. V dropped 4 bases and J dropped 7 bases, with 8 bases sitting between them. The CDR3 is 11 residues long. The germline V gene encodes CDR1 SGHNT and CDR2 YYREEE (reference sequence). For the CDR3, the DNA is TGTGCCAGCAGCCGGGGAACTGGCTACACCTTC. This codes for CASSRGTGYTF.

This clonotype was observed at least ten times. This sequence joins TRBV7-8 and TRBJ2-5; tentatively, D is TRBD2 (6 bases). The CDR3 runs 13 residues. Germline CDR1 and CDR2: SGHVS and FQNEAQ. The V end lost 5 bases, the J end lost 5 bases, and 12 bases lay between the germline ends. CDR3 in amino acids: CASSPGLRETQYF. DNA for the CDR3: TGTGCCAGCAGCCCGGGACTTAGGGAGACCCAGTACTTC.

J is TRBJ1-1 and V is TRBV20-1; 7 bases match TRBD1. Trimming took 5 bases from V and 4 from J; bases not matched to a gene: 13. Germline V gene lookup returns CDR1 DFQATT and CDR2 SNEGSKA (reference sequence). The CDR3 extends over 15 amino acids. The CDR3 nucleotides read TGCAGTGCTTTCCCCTGGGAGGGGGCAGCCACTGAAGCTTTCTTT. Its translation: CSAFPWEGAATEAFF.

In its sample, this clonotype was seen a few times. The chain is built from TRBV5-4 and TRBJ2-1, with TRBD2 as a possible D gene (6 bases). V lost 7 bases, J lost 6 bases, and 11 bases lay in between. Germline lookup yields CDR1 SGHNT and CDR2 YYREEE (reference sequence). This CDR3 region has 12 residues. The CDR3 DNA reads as TGTGCCAGCGCAAGCGGGCTCAATGAGCAGTTCTTC. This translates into CASASGLNEQFF.

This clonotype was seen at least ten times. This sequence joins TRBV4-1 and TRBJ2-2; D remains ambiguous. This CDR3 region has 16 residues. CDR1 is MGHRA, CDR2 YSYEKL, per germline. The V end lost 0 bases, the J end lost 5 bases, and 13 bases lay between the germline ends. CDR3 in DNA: TGCGCCAGCAGCCAAGAAAAAGGCAGGTTAACCGGGGAGCTGTTTTTT. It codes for CASSQEKGRLTGELFF.

This CDR3 is CASSDGGTSHEQYV. Here the CDR3 DNA reads TGTGCCAGCAGCGATGGTGGGACGAGCCACGAGCAGTACGTC. This sequence joins TRBV5-5 and TRBJ2-7; D is perhaps TRBD1 or TRBD2 (5 bases each). This CDR3 is built from 14 residues. V was shortened by 4 bases and J by 5 bases, with 16 bases between the two germline ends. Germline assignment: CDR1 SGHKS and CDR2 YYEKEE (reference sequence).

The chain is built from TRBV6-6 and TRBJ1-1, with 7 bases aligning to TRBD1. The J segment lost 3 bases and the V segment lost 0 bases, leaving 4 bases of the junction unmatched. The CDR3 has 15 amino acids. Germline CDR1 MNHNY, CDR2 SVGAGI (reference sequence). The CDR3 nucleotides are TGTGCCAGCAGTTACTCAGGGGGCGGAGACACTGAAGCTTTCTTT. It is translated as CASSYSGGGDTEAFF.

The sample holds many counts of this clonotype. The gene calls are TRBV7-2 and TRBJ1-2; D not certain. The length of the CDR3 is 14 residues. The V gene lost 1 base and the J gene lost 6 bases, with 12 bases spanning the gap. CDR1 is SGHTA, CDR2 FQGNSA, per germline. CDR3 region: CASSLVRSPNGYTF. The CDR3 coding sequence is TGTGCCAGCAGCTTAGTAAGGTCTCCCAATGGCTACACCTTC.

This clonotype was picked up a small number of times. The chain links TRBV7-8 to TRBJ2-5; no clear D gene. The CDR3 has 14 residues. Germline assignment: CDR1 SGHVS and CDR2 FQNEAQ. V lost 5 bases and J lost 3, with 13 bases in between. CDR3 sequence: CASSRLESEETQYF. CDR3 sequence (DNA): TGTGCCAGCAGCCGATTGGAATCTGAAGAGACCCAGTACTTC.

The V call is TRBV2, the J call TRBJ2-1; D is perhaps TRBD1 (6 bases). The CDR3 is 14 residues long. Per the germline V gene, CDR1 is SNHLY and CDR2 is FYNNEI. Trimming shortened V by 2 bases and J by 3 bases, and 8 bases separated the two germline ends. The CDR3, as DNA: TGTGCCAGCAGTGAACAAGGGGGCTACAATGAGCAGTTCTTC. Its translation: CASSEQGGYNEQFF.

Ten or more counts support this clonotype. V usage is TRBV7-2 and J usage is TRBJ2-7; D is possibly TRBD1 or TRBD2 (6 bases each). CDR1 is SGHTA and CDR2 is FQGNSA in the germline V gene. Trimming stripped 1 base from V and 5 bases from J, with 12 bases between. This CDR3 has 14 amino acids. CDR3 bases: TGTGCCAGCAGCTTAGGAGGGGGGAGCCACGAGCAGTACTTC. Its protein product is CASSLGGGSHEQYF. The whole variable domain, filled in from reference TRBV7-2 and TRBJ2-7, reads GAGVSQSPSNKVTEKGKDVELRCDPISGHTALYWYRQSLGQGLEFLIYFQGNSAPDKSGLPSDRFSAERTGGSVSTLTIQRTQQEDSAVYLCASSLGGGSHEQYFGPGTRLTVT.

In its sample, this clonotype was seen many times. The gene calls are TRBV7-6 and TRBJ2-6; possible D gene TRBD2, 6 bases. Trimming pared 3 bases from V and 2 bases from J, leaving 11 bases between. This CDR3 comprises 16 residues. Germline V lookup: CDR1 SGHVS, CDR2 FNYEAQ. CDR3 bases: TGTGCCAGCAGCTTGGGGCGGGGCCCTGGGGCCAACGTCCTGACTTTC. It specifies CASSLGRGPGANVLTF.